These 13 T cell receptor beta chains were all obtained from the same sample, sequenced in a study of blood T cells in healthy people across ages. Primers used in a second PCR of about 6 to 11 cycles were a sample-barcoded 5' primer and a J-beta primer mix. TCRdb reprocessed the 5' RACE reads with MiXCR, giving one entry per CDR3 protein. The data show over 700,000 distinct CDR3 sequences, 25% seen once. This same sample was also taken into another study, of T cells of mothers and their children.

Sample: blood. These receptors were taken from a boy aged 5-17 years in good health.

This clonotype was seen a handful of times. The V gene is TRBV5-1, the J gene TRBJ2-1, with a tentative D call TRBD1 (5 bases). V lost 1 base, J lost 1 base, and 15 bases lay in between. Per the germline V gene, CDR1 is SGHRS and CDR2 is YFSETQ. The length of the CDR3 is 17 residues. The DNA for the CDR3 is TGCGCCAGCAGCTTGTTTACAGGTTCTTTTTCCTACAATGAGCAGTTCTTC. As protein: CASSLFTGSFSYNEQFF.

This chain joins TRBV20-1 and TRBJ2-3, with TRBD1 identical over 7 bases. V trimming: 8 bases; J trimming: 4 bases; junction bases outside the gene matches: 9. The CDR3 length is 13 residues. Germline lookup yields CDR1 DFQATT and CDR2 SNEGSKA (reference sequence). The CDR3 protein is CSTTTDRADTQYF. Written as DNA, the CDR3 is TGCAGTACTACCACAGACAGGGCAGATACGCAGTATTTT.

This clonotype was picked up a small number of times. The chain couples TRBV28 to TRBJ2-7, with D perhaps TRBD1 (6 bases). The V and J ends lost 1 base and 0 bases respectively, with 10 bases between them. The V gene's germline CDR1 is MDHEN and CDR2 SYDVKM. The length of the CDR3 is 15 residues. CDR3 protein: CASSLLGDNSYEQYF. The CDR3, as DNA: TGTGCCAGCAGTTTATTAGGGGACAACTCCTACGAGCAGTACTTC.

V gene TRBV15 combines with J gene TRBJ2-5; D may match TRBD1 or TRBD2 (5 bases each). Matching the DNA end better, TRBJ2-7 makes the J call doubtful. Germline V lookup: CDR1 LNHNV, CDR2 YYDKDF (reference sequence). The CDR3 is 14 residues long. CDR3 nucleotide sequence: TGTGCCACCAGCAGTCACCTTATGGGGGACGAGCAGTACTTC. Its protein is CATSSHLMGDEQYF.

The rearrangement joins TRBV15 to TRBJ1-2; 7 bases align to TRBD1. Germline values: CDR1 LNHNV, CDR2 YYDKDF (reference sequence). With 3 bases clipped from V and 7 bases from J, the junction kept 11 bases outside the gene matches. The CDR3 length is 15 residues. The CDR3 bases are TGTGCCACCAGCAGGAGACAGGGCGTCTCTCGTGGCTACACCTTC. It yields the protein CATSRRQGVSRGYTF.

J is TRBJ2-4 and V is TRBV6-2 or TRBV6-3, with D maybe TRBD2 (6 bases). Trimming took 4 bases from V and 0 from J, leaving 7 bases between them. CDR1 and CDR2 from the germline V gene are MNHEY and SVGEGT. The CDR3 has 14 amino acids. CDR3 sequence reads: CASSWGVAKNIQYF. The CDR3 nucleotides are TGTGCCAGCAGTTGGGGGGTAGCCAAAAACATTCAGTACTTC.

The rearrangement links TRBV20-1 to TRBJ2-5; D ambiguous. The CDR3 extends over 11 amino acids. Trimming left V 5 bases short and J 5 bases short, with 9 bases between. CDR1 is DFQATT and CDR2 is SNEGSKA in the germline V gene (reference sequence). CDR3 nucleotide sequence: TGCAGTGCTTACGCGGCGGAGACCCAGTACTTC. This sequence encodes CSAYAAETQYF.

Worth noting for this clonotype: An end of the junction differs from the germline gene, which may be a read error. The gene calls are TRBV19 and TRBJ1-5; D is undetermined. This CDR3 has 15 residues. Germline loops: CDR1 LNHDA, CDR2 SQIVND (reference sequence). In DNA form, the CDR3 reads TGTGCCAGCCACCCGGTTTCAGGCCCTAATCTGCCCCAGCATTTT. This encodes CASHPVSGPNLPQHF.

This clonotype has just a few counts. This chain's CDR3 is CSVVLAYSYEQYF. CDR3 coding DNA: TGCAGCGTTGTCTTAGCGTATTCCTACGAGCAGTACTTC. The chain couples TRBV29-1 to TRBJ2-7; a possible D gene is TRBD2 (5 bases). V was shortened by 4 bases and J by 1 base, with 11 bases between the two germline ends. The germline V gene encodes CDR1 SQVTM and CDR2 ANQGSEA. CDR3 size: 13 residues.

This clonotype has a handful of counts. The chain employs TRBV4-1 and TRBJ2-5, with 7 bases identical to TRBD1. Matching the DNA end better, TRBJ2-1 makes the J call doubtful. The CDR3 covers 17 residues. Germline loops: CDR1 MGHRA, CDR2 YSYEKL. For the CDR3, the DNA is TGCGCCAGCAGCCAACAACCCGGGACAGCAACCTACAATGAGCAGTTCTTC. Translated: CASSQQPGTATYNEQFF.

The V and J genes are TRBV7-9 and TRBJ2-5, with TRBD2 identical over 10 bases. CDR3 length equals 16 residues. The V and J ends lost 6 bases and 0 bases, in that order; junction bases with no gene match: 7. The germline V gene encodes CDR1 SEHNR and CDR2 FQNEAQ (reference sequence). CDR3 in amino acids: CASRGPSGRNQETQYF. The CDR3 DNA follows: TGTGCCAGCAGAGGCCCTAGCGGGAGAAACCAAGAGACCCAGTACTTC.

The CDR3 here is CASSQGLAQETQYF. The CDR3 nucleotides read TGCGCCAGCAGCCAGGGACTAGCCCAAGAGACCCAGTACTTC. The J gene is TRBJ2-5, the V gene TRBV5-1, with TRBD2 matching over 9 bases. Losses at the gene ends were 4 bases for V and 1 base for J; bases not matched to a gene: 2. Germline V gives CDR1 SGHRS, CDR2 YFSETQ. The CDR3 runs 14 residues.

The J gene is TRBJ2-7, the V gene TRBV29-1; the match to TRBD2 covers 10 bases. CDR1 SQVTM and CDR2 ANQGSEA come from the germline V gene. CDR3 size: 15 residues. Trimming at V came to 3 bases and at J to 2 bases, leaving 7 bases not matched to a gene. Here the CDR3 DNA reads TGCAGCGTTGAGGGAGGGACTAGCGAGGCCTACGAGCAGTACTTC. Translated: CSVEGGTSEAYEQYF.